This TCR beta chain appears in the sequencing data of a study of blood T cells in healthy people across ages. Study findings and constraints: Fewer expanded clones and more diversity marked long-lived versus aged donors.

Isolated PBMCs totaled at least 6 million in each sample. Combining a sample-barcoded 5' primer with a J-beta primer mix, a second PCR ran for about 7 to 12 cycles. Unique molecular identifiers of 12 random nucleotides labeled each cDNA. TCRdb ran MiXCR on the 5' RACE reads and lists one entry per CDR3 protein. The sample consists of 1.5 million to 1.9 million distinct CDR3 sequences, roughly 43% of them appearing once. The table lists this clonotype with a few counts. Its antigen is as yet unknown. Germline V lookup: CDR1 LGHNA, CDR2 YSLEER. The CDR3 is 15 amino acids. The V segment lost 1 base and the J segment 4 bases; nucleotides outside the gene matches: 6.

The sample comprised blood. The sequence was collected from a woman younger than 35 in good health. This chain uses TRBV4-3 with TRBJ1-2; 7 nucleotides align to TRBD1. The CDR3 DNA follows: TGCGCCAGCAGCCAAGGCGAGACAGGGATCTATGGCTACACCTTC. Its translation: CASSQGETGIYGYTF.